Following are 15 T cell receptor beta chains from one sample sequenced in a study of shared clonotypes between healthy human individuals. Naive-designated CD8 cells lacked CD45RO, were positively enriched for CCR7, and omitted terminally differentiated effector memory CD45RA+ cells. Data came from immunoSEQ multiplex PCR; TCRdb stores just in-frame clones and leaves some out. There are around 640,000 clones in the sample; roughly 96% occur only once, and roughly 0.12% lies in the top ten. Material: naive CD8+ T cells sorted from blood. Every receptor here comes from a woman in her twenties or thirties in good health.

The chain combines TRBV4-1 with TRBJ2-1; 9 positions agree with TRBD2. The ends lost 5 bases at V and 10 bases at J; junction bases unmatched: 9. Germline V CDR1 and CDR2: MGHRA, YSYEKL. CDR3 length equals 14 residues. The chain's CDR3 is CASSSPGLAFEQFF. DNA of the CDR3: TGCGCCAGCAGCTCACCGGGACTAGCTTTCGAGCAGTTCTTC.

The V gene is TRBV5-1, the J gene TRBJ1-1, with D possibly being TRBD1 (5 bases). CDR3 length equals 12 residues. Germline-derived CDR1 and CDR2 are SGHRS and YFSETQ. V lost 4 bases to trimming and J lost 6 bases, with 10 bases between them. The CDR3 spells CASSQGVAEAFF. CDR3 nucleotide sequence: TGCGCCAGCAGCCAAGGGGTGGCTGAAGCTTTCTTT.

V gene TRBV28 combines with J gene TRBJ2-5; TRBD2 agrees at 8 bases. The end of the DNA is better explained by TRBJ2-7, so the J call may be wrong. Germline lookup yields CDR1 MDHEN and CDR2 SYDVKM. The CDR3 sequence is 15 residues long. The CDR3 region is CASRSTREAAYEQYF. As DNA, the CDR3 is TGTGCCAGCCGTTCGACGCGGGAGGCGGCCTACGAGCAGTACTTC.

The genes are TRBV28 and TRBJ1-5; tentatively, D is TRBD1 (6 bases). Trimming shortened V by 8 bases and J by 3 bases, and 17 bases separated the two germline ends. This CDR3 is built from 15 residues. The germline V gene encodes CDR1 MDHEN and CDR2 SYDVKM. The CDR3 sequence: CASSGHPDSNQPQHF. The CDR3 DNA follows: TGTGCCAGCTCGGGACATCCGGACTCCAATCAGCCCCAGCATTTT.

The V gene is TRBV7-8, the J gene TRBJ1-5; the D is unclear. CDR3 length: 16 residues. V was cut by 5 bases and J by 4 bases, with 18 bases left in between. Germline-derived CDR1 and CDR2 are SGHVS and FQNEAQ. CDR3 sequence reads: CASSRELRTGNQPQHF. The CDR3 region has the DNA TGTGCCAGCAGCCGAGAACTCCGGACGGGGAATCAGCCCCAGCATTTT.

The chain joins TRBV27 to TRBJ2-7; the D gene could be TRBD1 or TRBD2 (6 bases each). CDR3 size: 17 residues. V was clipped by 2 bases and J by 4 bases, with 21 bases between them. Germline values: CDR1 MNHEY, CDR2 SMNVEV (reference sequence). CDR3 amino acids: CASSLGGTWGAQYEQYF. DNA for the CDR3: TGTGCCAGCAGTTTAGGTGGGACATGGGGGGCCCAATACGAGCAGTACTTC.

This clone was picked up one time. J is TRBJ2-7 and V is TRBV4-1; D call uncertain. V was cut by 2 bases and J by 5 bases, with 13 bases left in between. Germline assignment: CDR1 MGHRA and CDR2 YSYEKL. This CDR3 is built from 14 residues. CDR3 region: CASSQPYSGDEQYF. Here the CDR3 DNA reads TGCGCCAGCAGCCAACCGTACAGTGGGGACGAGCAGTACTTC.

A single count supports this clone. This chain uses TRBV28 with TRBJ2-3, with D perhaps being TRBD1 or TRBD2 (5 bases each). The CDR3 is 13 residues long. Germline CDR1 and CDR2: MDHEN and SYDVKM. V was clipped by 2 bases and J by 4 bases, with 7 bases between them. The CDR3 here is CASSLQGADTQYF. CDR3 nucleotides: TGTGCCAGCAGTTTACAGGGAGCAGATACGCAGTATTTT.

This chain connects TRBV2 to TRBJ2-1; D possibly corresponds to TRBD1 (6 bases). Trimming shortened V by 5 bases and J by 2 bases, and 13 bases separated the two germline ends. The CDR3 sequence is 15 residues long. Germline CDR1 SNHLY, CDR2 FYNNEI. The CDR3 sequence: CASSHSGTPYNEQFF. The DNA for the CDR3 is TGTGCCAGCAGTCACTCCGGGACACCCTACAATGAGCAGTTCTTC.

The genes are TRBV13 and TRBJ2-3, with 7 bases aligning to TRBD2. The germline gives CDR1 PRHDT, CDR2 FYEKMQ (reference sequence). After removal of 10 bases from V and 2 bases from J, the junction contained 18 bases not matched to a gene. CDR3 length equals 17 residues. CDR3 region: CATGNPPGLRLTDTQYF. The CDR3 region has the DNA TGTGCCACCGGAAACCCCCCGGGACTAAGACTCACAGATACGCAGTATTTT.

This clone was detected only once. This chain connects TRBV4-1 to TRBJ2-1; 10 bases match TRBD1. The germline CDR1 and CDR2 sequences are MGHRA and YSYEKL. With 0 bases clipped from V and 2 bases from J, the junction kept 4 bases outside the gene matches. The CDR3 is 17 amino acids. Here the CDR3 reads CASSQDGQGVPYNEQFF. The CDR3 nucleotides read TGCGCCAGCAGCCAAGATGGACAGGGGGTCCCCTACAATGAGCAGTTCTTC.

The CDR3 DNA sequence: TGTGCCAGCAGCCCCGGACAGGGCGAGAATCCAAATCAGCCCCAGCATTTT. It encodes CASSPGQGENPNQPQHF. The chain combines TRBV28 with TRBJ1-5; TRBD1 agrees at 8 bases. The CDR3 length is 17 residues. Germline V CDR1 and CDR2: MDHEN, SYDVKM. Trimming took 6 bases from V and 4 from J; bases not matched to a gene: 14.

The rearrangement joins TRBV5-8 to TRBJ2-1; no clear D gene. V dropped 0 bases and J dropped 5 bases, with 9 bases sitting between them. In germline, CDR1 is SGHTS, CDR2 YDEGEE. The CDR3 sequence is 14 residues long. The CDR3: CASSLGTTDNEQFF. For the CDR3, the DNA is TGTGCCAGCAGCTTGGGAACTACCGACAATGAGCAGTTCTTC.

The CDR3 DNA reads TGTGCCATCAGGGGGACTAGCGGAGAGACCCAGTACTTC. Translated: CAIRGTSGETQYF. The rearrangement uses TRBV10-3 and TRBJ2-5, with 11 bases fitting TRBD2. This CDR3 has 13 amino acids. V dropped 6 bases and J dropped 4; count of bases not matched to a gene: 1. Germline V gives CDR1 ENHRY, CDR2 SYGVKD.

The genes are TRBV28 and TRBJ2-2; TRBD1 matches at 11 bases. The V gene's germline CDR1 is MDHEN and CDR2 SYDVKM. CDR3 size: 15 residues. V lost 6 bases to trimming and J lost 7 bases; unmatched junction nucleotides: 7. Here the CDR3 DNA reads TGTGCCAGCAGCCCGAGGACAGGGGGCTTCGGGGAGCTGTTTTTT. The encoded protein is CASSPRTGGFGELFF.